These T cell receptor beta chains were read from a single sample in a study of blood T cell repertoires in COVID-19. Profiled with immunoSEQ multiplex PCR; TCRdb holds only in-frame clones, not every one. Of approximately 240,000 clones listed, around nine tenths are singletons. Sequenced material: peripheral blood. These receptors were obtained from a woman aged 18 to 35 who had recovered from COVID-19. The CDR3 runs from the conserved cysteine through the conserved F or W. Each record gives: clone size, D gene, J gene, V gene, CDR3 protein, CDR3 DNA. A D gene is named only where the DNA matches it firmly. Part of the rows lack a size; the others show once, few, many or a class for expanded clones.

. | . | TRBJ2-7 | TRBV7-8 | CASSLATGTVFYEQYF | TGTGCCAGCAGCTTAGCGACCGGGACTGTCTTCTACGAGCAGTACTTC
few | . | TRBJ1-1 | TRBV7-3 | CASSPEGYTEAFF | TGTGCCAGCAGCCCTGAGGGATACACTGAAGCTTTCTTT
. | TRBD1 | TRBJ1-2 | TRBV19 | CASSIIGQGAIGYTF | TGTGCCAGTAGTATAATCGGCCAGGGGGCGATTGGCTACACCTTC
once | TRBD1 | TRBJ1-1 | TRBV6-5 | CASSYRGQDTEAFF | TGTGCCAGCAGTTACAGGGGGCAGGACACTGAAGCTTTCTTT
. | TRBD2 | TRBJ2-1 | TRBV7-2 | CASSPSGSSYNEQFF | TGTGCCAGCAGCCCTAGCGGGAGTAGCTACAATGAGCAGTTCTTC
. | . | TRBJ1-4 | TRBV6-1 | CASSEVRSLGATNEKLFF | TGTGCCAGCAGTGAGGTTCGGTCTCTAGGGGCAACTAATGAAAAACTGTTTTTT
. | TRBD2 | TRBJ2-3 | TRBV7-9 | CASSLVLLAGGRSTDTQYF | TGTGCCAGCAGCTTAGTTCTACTAGCGGGAGGACGAAGCACAGATACGCAGTATTTT
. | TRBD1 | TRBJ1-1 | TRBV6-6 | CASSYEGAGTEAFF | TGTGCCAGCAGTTACGAGGGGGCGGGCACTGAAGCTTTCTTT
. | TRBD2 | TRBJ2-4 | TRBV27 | CASSSRGGSSDIQYF | TGTGCCAGCAGTTCCCGGGGAGGGAGTTCGGACATTCAGTACTTC
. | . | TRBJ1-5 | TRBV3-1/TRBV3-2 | CASSPRPGTYQPQHF | TGTGCCAGCAGCCCGCGCCCCGGGACTTATCAGCCCCAGCATTTT
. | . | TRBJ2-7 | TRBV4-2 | CASSQEEVVNEQYF | TGTGCCAGCAGCCAAGAGGAGGTGGTCAACGAGCAGTACTTC
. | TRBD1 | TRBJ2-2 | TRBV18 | CASSPRTGPNTGELFF | TGTGCCAGCTCACCACGGACAGGACCGAACACCGGGGAGCTGTTTTTT
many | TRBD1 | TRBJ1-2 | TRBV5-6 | CASGDRVRGYTF | TGTGCCAGCGGAGACAGGGTACGCGGCTACACCTTC
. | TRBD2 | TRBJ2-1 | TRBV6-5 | CASTQREHNSNEQFF | TGTGCCAGCACCCAGCGGGAGCACAACTCTAATGAGCAGTTCTTC
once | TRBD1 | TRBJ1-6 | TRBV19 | CASRPGQRDNSPLHF | TGTGCCAGTAGACCGGGACAGAGAGATAATTCACCCCTCCACTTT
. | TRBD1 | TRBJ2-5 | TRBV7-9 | CASMRTGGLETQYF | TGTGCCAGCATGCGGACAGGGGGCCTTGAGACCCAGTACTTC
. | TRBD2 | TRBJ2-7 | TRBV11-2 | CASRRPGLGIDEQYF | TGTGCCAGCAGGCGACCGGGACTAGGTATCGACGAGCAGTACTTC
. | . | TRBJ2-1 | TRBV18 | CASSPPEGPYNEQFF | TGTGCCAGCTCACCACCGGAGGGGCCCTACAATGAGCAGTTCTTC
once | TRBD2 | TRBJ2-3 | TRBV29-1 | CSVDVGSGRNLTDTQYF | TGCAGCGTTGATGTTGGTAGCGGGAGGAACCTCACAGATACGCAGTATTTT
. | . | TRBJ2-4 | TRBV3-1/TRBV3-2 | CASSPHDRDKNIQYF | TGTGCCAGCAGCCCCCACGATCGGGACAAAAACATTCAGTACTTC
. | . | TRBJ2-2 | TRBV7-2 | CASRGQGSTGELFF | TGTGCCAGCAGGGGGCAGGGTTCGACCGGGGAGCTGTTTTTT
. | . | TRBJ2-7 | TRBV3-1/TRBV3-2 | CASSLQPNYEQYF | TGTGCCAGCAGCTTACAGCCAAACTACGAGCAGTACTTC
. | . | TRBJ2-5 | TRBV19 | CASSVIGETQYF | TGTGCCAGTAGTGTTATCGGGGAGACCCAGTACTTC
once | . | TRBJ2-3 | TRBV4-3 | CASSQGPLTDTQYF | TGCGCCAGCAGCCAGGGCCCACTCACAGATACGCAGTATTTT
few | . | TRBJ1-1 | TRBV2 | CASSLVSNTEAFF | TGTGCCAGCAGCCTAGTATCGAACACTGAAGCTTTCTTT
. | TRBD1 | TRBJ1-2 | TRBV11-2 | CASSLDRGGSLSF | TGTGCCAGCAGCCTAGACCGAGGGGGCTCCCTCTCCTTC
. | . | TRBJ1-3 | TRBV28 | CASTLPSGGTGNTIYF | TGTGCCAGCACCCTACCCAGTGGGGGGACGGGAAACACCATATATTTT
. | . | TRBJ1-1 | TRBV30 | CAWSVPGVEAFF | TGTGCCTGGAGTGTACCCGGGGTTGAAGCTTTCTTT
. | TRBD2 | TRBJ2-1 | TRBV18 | CASSPGTSGSYNEQFF | TGTGCCAGCTCACCAGGGACTAGCGGGAGCTACAATGAGCAGTTCTTC
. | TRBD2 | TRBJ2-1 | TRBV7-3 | CASSSLAGEVGAEQFF | TGTGCCAGCAGCTCCCTAGCGGGAGAGGTCGGTGCTGAGCAGTTCTTC
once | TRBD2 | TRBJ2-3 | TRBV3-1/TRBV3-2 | CASSRGNRLAATLRGDTQYF | TGTGCCAGCAGCCGCGGAAACCGACTAGCGGCCACCCTCCGAGGAGATACGCAGTATTTT
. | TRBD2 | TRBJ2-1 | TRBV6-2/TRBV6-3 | CASSYRTSGRAEQFF | TGTGCCAGCAGTTACCGGACTAGCGGGAGGGCTGAGCAGTTCTTC
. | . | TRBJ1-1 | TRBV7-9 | CAAREGITEAFF | TGTGCCGCCCGGGAGGGGATCACTGAAGCTTTCTTT
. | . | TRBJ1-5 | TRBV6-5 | CASRAGTLNQPQHF | TGTGCCAGCAGAGCCGGGACTCTCAATCAGCCCCAGCATTTT
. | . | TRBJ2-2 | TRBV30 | CAWSVPWEHYTGELFF | TGTGCCTGGAGTGTACCGTGGGAGCACTACACCGGGGAGCTGTTTTTT
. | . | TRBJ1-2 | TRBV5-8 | CASSLDTLRGFNYGYTF | TGTGCCAGCAGCTTAGATACCCTAAGAGGGTTTAACTATGGCTACACCTTC
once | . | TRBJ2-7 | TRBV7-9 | CASSPTIFEQYF | TGTGCCAGCAGCCCGACAATCTTCGAGCAGTACTTC
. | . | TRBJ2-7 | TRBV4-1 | CASSQDPIVYEQYF | TGCGCCAGCAGCCAAGATCCCATAGTCTACGAGCAGTACTTC
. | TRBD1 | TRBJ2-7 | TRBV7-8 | CASSPSPGQGSYEQYF | TGTGCCAGCAGCCCGTCTCCGGGACAGGGGTCCTACGAGCAGTACTTC
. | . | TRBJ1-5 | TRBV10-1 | CASSERDRIPSNQPQHF | TGCGCCAGCAGTGAACGCGACAGGATCCCTAGCAATCAGCCCCAGCATTTT
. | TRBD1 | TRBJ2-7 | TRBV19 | CASSVPGTGGGEQYF | TGTGCCAGTAGTGTCCCCGGGACAGGGGGCGGCGAGCAGTACTTC
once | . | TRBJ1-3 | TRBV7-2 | CASSSQTRTGNTIYF | TGTGCCAGCAGCTCCCAAACACGAACGGGAAACACCATATATTTT
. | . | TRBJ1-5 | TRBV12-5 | CASGLGGVRQPQHF | TGTGCTAGTGGTTTGGGGGGAGTACGTCAGCCCCAGCATTTT
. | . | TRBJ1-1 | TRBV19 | CASSPSGGLIF | TGTGCCAGTAGCCCCTCGGGAGGGCTTATCTTT
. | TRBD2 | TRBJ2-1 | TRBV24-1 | CATSDPGGGPNEQFF | TGTGCCACCAGTGACCCTGGGGGAGGGCCCAATGAGCAGTTCTTC
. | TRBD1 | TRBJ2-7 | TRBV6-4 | CASSVKTGGSYEQYF | TGTGCCAGCAGTGTGAAGACAGGGGGCTCCTACGAGCAGTACTTC
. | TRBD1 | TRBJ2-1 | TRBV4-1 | CASSLGQLYNEQFF | TGCGCCAGCAGCCTGGGACAGCTTTACAATGAGCAGTTCTTC
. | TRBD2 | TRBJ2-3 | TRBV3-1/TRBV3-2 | CASSQGLANTDTQYF | TGTGCCAGCAGCCAAGGACTAGCGAACACAGATACGCAGTATTTT
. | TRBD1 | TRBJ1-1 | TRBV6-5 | CASSWDRGGPEAFF | TGTGCCAGCAGTTGGGACAGGGGGGGCCCTGAAGCTTTCTTT
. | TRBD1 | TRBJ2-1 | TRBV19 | CASRRGTGMSRNEQFF | TGTGCCAGTAGGCGGGGGACAGGGATGTCTCGCAATGAGCAGTTCTTC
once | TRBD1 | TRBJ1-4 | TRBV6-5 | CATLGQVNEKLFF | TGTGCCACCCTGGGACAGGTTAATGAAAAACTGTTTTTT
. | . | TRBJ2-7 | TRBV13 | CASSLGGRGVEQYF | TGTGCCAGCAGCTTAGGGGGGAGAGGAGTCGAGCAGTACTTC
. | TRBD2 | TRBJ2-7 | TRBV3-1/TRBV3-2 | CASRIAGDYEQYF | TGTGCCAGCAGAATAGCGGGAGACTACGAGCAGTACTTC
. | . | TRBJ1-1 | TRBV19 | CASSIYGGEDRTEAFF | TGTGCCAGTAGTATCTATGGGGGCGAGGATAGGACTGAAGCTTTCTTT
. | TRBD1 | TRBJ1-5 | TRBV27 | CASSLGQGGQPQHF | TGTGCCAGCAGTCTCGGACAGGGCGGCCAGCCCCAGCATTTT
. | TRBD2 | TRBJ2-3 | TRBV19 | CASSIMRAGGPADTQYF | TGTGCCAGTAGTATAATGAGGGCGGGAGGGCCCGCAGATACGCAGTATTTT
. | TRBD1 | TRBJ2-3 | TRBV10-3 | CAISQGEGTDTQYF | TGTGCCATCAGCCAGGGGGAAGGGACAGATACGCAGTATTTT
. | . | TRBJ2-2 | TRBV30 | CAWRKKAGLNTGELFF | TGTGCCTGGAGAAAGAAGGCAGGGTTAAACACCGGGGAGCTGTTTTTT
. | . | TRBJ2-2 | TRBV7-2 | CASSHRGPLEELFF | TGTGCCAGCAGCCATAGGGGCCCCCTGGAGGAGCTGTTTTTT